The rows below give T cell receptor beta chains drawn from one sample of a study of early T cells in non-severe SARS-CoV-2 infection. One entry per CDR3 protein results from TCRdb running MiXCR on the 5' RACE reads. The table has about 39,000 distinct CDR3 sequences, around 4.1% seen once. Sequenced sample: whole blood. The receptors here all came from an adult who was a healthcare worker with PCR-confirmed SARS-CoV-2 infection or an uninfected control (not recorded which). CDR3s include the opening cysteine and the closing phenylalanine or tryptophan. The D gene is left open where the match is weak. Size is omitted from some rows. Given values are once, few, many or a class for expanded clones.

CASSLKGAYEQYF TGTGCCAGCAGCCTAAAGGGGGCCTACGAGCAGTACTTC TRBV13 many TRBJ2-7 NA
CAISESNSAYEQYF TGTGCCATCAGTGAGTCGAACAGCGCCTACGAGCAGTACTTC TRBV10-3 many TRBJ2-7 NA
CASSLLTRDRGEAFF TGTGCCAGCAGCTTGCTAACCCGGGACAGGGGTGAAGCTTTCTTT TRBV5-6 many TRBJ1-1 TRBD1
CASSQAPGQSYSGNTIYF TGCGCCAGCAGCCAAGCACCGGGACAGTCGTACTCTGGAAACACCATATATTTT TRBV4-1 NA TRBJ1-3 TRBD1
CASSGVLTSSYNEQFF TGTGCCAGCTCAGGGGTATTAACTAGCTCCTACAATGAGCAGTTCTTC TRBV13 many TRBJ2-1 NA
CASSQDGPFTGYTF TGCGCCAGCAGCCAAGACGGCCCGTTTACTGGCTACACCTTC TRBV4-1 few TRBJ1-2 NA
CAWSYGGELFF TGTGCCTGGAGTTATGGCGGGGAGCTGTTTTTT TRBV30 many TRBJ2-2 NA
CASSLQGSTEAFF TGTGCCAGCAGCTTACAGGGAAGCACTGAAGCTTTCTTT TRBV7-2 many TRBJ1-1 NA
CASSSQRGTEAFF TGTGCCAGCAGCTCCCAGAGGGGCACTGAAGCTTTCTTT TRBV11-1 few TRBJ1-1 NA
CASSASTGVNYGYTF TGTGCCAGCAGCGCCTCGACAGGGGTCAACTATGGCTACACCTTC TRBV9 many TRBJ1-2 TRBD1
CASSYTRDFYEQYF TGTGCCAGCAGCTATACCCGGGACTTCTACGAGCAGTACTTC TRBV6-5 few TRBJ2-7 NA
CSARGTDYGYTF TGCAGTGCTAGGGGGACAGATTATGGCTACACCTTC TRBV20-1 many TRBJ1-2 TRBD1
CSARGLAGAYEQYF TGCAGTGCTAGGGGACTAGCGGGGGCCTACGAGCAGTACTTC TRBV20-1 many TRBJ2-7 TRBD2
CSATGVNEQFF TGCAGTGCTACGGGGGTGAATGAGCAGTTCTTC TRBV20-1 many TRBJ2-1 NA
CASSSAGTHQFF TGTGCCAGCAGCTCCGCCGGGACACATCAGTTCTTC TRBV7-2 few TRBJ2-1 NA
CASSIGIGLSNTGELFF TGTGCCAGTAGTATAGGGATTGGCCTTTCGAACACCGGGGAGCTGTTTTTT TRBV19 many TRBJ2-2 NA
CATSDLKGEQYF TGTGCCACCAGTGATTTGAAGGGCGAGCAGTACTTC TRBV24-1 many TRBJ2-7 NA
CSVNGGDYGYTF TGCAGCGTGAACGGGGGAGACTATGGCTACACCTTC TRBV29-1 few TRBJ1-2 NA
CASSYASANTEAFF TGTGCCAGCAGTTACGCCTCAGCGAACACTGAAGCTTTCTTT TRBV6-6 NA TRBJ1-1 NA
CASSRLAGGPRNEQFF TGTGCCAGCAGCAGACTAGCGGGAGGGCCGAGAAATGAGCAGTTCTTC TRBV6-2/TRBV6-3 few TRBJ2-1 TRBD2
CASTPWGSSTDTQYF TGTGCCAGCACCCCCTGGGGCAGCAGCACAGATACGCAGTATTTT TRBV27 many TRBJ2-3 NA
CATSDQSSPGGTQYF TGTGCCACCAGTGACCAATCAAGTCCTGGGGGGACCCAGTACTTC TRBV24-1 many TRBJ2-5 NA
CASSPYGTPTDTQYF TGTGCCAGCTCACCATACGGTACACCCACAGATACGCAGTATTTT TRBV18 NA TRBJ2-3 NA
CASGADSYNEQFF TGTGCCAGCGGGGCTGACTCCTACAATGAGCAGTTCTTC TRBV12-3/TRBV12-4 many TRBJ2-1 NA
CAWKRTSGPYEQYF TGTGCCTGGAAGAGGACCTCGGGTCCCTACGAGCAGTACTTC TRBV30 many TRBJ2-7 NA
CASSLRGGDTQYF TGTGCCAGCAGTTTGAGGGGAGGAGATACGCAGTATTTT TRBV28 many TRBJ2-3 NA
CASSQGFDSRETQYF TGCGCCAGCAGCCAGGGCTTCGACAGTCGGGAGACCCAGTACTTC TRBV4-1 many TRBJ2-5 NA
CASSWGTDNEQFF TGTGCCAGCAGCTGGGGGACTGATAATGAGCAGTTCTTC TRBV21-1 many TRBJ2-1 NA
CASSAPPLRTGELFF TGTGCCAGCAGCGCCCCCCCTCTTCGTACCGGGGAGCTGTTTTTT TRBV11-2 many TRBJ2-2 NA
CASIKRQGNSPLHF TGTGCCAGCATCAAACGACAGGGGAATTCACCCCTCCACTTT TRBV6-6 NA TRBJ1-6 TRBD1
CASSPSGRTLKGEQFF TGTGCCAGCAGTCCTTCCGGCCGCACCCTCAAGGGTGAGCAGTTCTTC TRBV6-2/TRBV6-3 many TRBJ2-1 NA
CASSAKTGTGELFF TGTGCCAGTAGTGCCAAAACAGGGACCGGGGAGCTGTTTTTT TRBV19 many TRBJ2-2 NA
CASGQGGYGYTF TGTGCCAGCGGACAGGGAGGCTATGGCTACACCTTC TRBV12-3/TRBV12-4 many TRBJ1-2 TRBD1
CASSSRAGTSNTGELFF TGCGCCAGCAGCTCTCGGGCAGGAACTTCGAACACCGGGGAGCTGTTTTTT TRBV5-1 many TRBJ2-2 NA
CASSQGDTDTQYF TGTGCCAGCTCACAAGGGGACACAGATACGCAGTATTTT TRBV18 NA TRBJ2-3 NA
CASERGTDTQYF TGTGCCAGCGAGCGGGGTACAGATACGCAGTATTTT TRBV12-3/TRBV12-4 many TRBJ2-3 TRBD2
CASSLGSTVIFSGANVLTF TGTGCCAGCAGCTTGGGGTCGACAGTGATTTTCTCTGGGGCCAACGTCCTGACTTTC TRBV5-4 many TRBJ2-6 NA
CASHPGSGRATEQFF TGTGCCAGTCACCCGGGGAGCGGGAGGGCCACTGAGCAGTTCTTC TRBV11-2 many TRBJ2-1 TRBD2
CASSQVTGPIYGYTF TGTGCCAGCTCACAAGTGACAGGTCCTATCTATGGCTACACCTTC TRBV18 many TRBJ1-2 NA
CASSWDRRRVNYGYTF TGTGCCAGCAGCTGGGACAGAAGGAGAGTGAACTATGGCTACACCTTC TRBV7-2 many TRBJ1-2 TRBD1
CASSLRQGANTEAFF TGCGCCAGCAGTCTAAGACAGGGGGCGAATACTGAAGCTTTCTTT TRBV5-1 NA TRBJ1-1 TRBD1
CASSEGPSGGYTDTQYF TGTGCCAGCAGTGAAGGCCCTAGCGGGGGCTACACAGATACGCAGTATTTT TRBV2 many TRBJ2-3 TRBD2
CASSLLTSGRRDTQYF TGTGCCAGCAGCTTACTTACGAGCGGGCGGAGGGATACGCAGTATTTT TRBV11-2 many TRBJ2-3 NA
CATSETGGTEAFF TGTGCCACCAGTGAAACAGGGGGCACTGAAGCTTTCTTT TRBV24-1 many TRBJ1-1 TRBD1
CASSSRRGEGTEAFF TGTGCCAGCAGTTCCCGACGGGGGGAAGGAACTGAAGCTTTCTTT TRBV6-5 many TRBJ1-1 NA
CASSRLGGDIQYF TGTGCCAGCAGCCGTCTAGGGGGGGACATTCAGTACTTC TRBV5-6 many TRBJ2-4 NA
CASSPSARRTNSPLHF TGTGCCAGCTCACCATCGGCAAGAAGAACTAATTCACCCCTCCACTTT TRBV18 many TRBJ1-6 NA
CASSGTGRPTDTQYF TGTGCCAGCAGTGGTACCGGGAGGCCAACAGATACGCAGTATTTT TRBV6-6 many TRBJ2-3 TRBD2
CASSFPPDGPVDTQYF TGCGCCAGCAGCTTTCCCCCCGACGGTCCCGTTGATACGCAGTATTTT TRBV5-1 many TRBJ2-3 NA
CASSPPERRAPYEQYF TGTGCCAGCTCACCACCGGAACGGCGGGCCCCCTACGAGCAGTACTTC TRBV18 many TRBJ2-7 NA
CASSSARLAGFTGELFF TGTGCCAGCAGCTCGGCACGACTAGCGGGGTTCACCGGGGAGCTGTTTTTT TRBV11-2 NA TRBJ2-2 TRBD2
CASSLGLGDYEQYF TGTGCCAGCAGCTTAGGTTTGGGGGACTACGAGCAGTACTTC TRBV7-9 many TRBJ2-7 NA
CASSLTAAGFTDTQYF TGTGCCAGCAGCTTAACAGCGGCAGGTTTCACAGATACGCAGTATTTT TRBV7-3 NA TRBJ2-3 NA
CAISESGTSAPESEQYF TGTGCCATCAGTGAGTCGGGGACTAGCGCCCCCGAGAGCGAGCAGTACTTC TRBV10-3 many TRBJ2-7 TRBD2
CASSLVVNTEAFF TGTGCCAGCAGCTTGGTGGTGAACACTGAAGCTTTCTTT TRBV5-4 NA TRBJ1-1 NA
CASSEEGFGEQYF TGTGCCAGCAGTGAGGAGGGATTCGGCGAGCAGTACTTC TRBV2 many TRBJ2-7 NA
CSVAETPERGQFF TGCAGCGTTGCCGAGACCCCCGAGAGAGGGCAGTTCTTC TRBV29-1 many TRBJ2-1 NA
CASSRTPAGGLSSYNEQFF TGTGCCAGCAGCCGCACCCCGGCCGGGGGCCTGAGCTCCTACAATGAGCAGTTCTTC TRBV11-2 many TRBJ2-1 NA
CASSPRGPSYEQYF TGTGCCAGTAGTCCCCGGGGCCCCTCCTACGAGCAGTACTTC TRBV19 NA TRBJ2-7 NA